A selection of T cell receptor beta chains follows, all from one sample in a study of molecular identifiers for immune sequencing clone quantification. In TCRdb, the PCR reads were re-called with MiXCR into one record per CDR3 protein. The sample includes about 630,000 distinct CDR3 sequences, around 25% of them seen just once. Input material: naive CD8+ T cells from blood, with Jurkat cell RNA spiked in. These receptors were taken from a human donor in good health. Some libraries in this study had Jurkat cell RNA spiked in. The CDR3 runs from the conserved cysteine through the conserved F or W. The D gene is left open where the match is weak. Size tells how often a clone was seen (once, few, many) or the class of an expanded clone, and some rows leave it out.

J gene	V gene	clone size	CDR3 length	D gene	CDR3 DNA	CDR3 protein
TRBJ2-3	TRBV20-1	.	19	TRBD2	TGCAGTGCTAGAGATAAACCCGGACTAGCGGGACAAAGCACAGATACGCAGTATTTT	CSARDKPGLAGQSTDTQYF
TRBJ1-4	TRBV2	few	15	.	TGTGCCAGCAGCCACCTATGGGGGGCTAATGAAAAACTGTTTTTT	CASSHLWGANEKLFF
TRBJ2-1	TRBV24-1	.	13	.	TGTGCCACCAGTTGGCAGGGCGGCGATGAGCAGTTCTTC	CATSWQGGDEQFF
TRBJ2-2	TRBV5-6	many	15	.	TGTGCCAGCAGCTTGGTGGCGGGAAACACCGGGGAGCTGTTTTTT	CASSLVAGNTGELFF
TRBJ2-1	TRBV29-1	few	13	.	TGCAGCGTTGATCCGGTTGCAAAGGATGAGCAGTTCTTC	CSVDPVAKDEQFF
TRBJ1-3	TRBV6-5	.	16	.	TGTGCCAGCAGTTACTCGATGTGGAGCTCTGGAAACACCATATATTTT	CASSYSMWSSGNTIYF
TRBJ2-2	TRBV30	many	14	TRBD1	TGTGCCTGGTCGGAGACAGGGGCCACCGGGGAGCTGTTTTTT	CAWSETGATGELFF
TRBJ2-3	TRBV5-6	.	15	.	TGTGCCAGCAGCTTGGACCTCGGCAGCACAGATACGCCGTCTTTT	CASSLDLGSTDTPSF
TRBJ1-1	TRBV19	.	15	TRBD1	TGTGCCAGTAGTTTTGCGACAGGGGCGAACACTGAAGCTTTCTTT	CASSFATGANTEAFF
TRBJ1-1	TRBV19	few	16	.	TGTGCCAGTAGAATAGGCACTCGGGCGGTGAACACTGAAGCTTTCTTT	CASRIGTRAVNTEAFF
TRBJ2-7	TRBV12-3/TRBV12-4	few	13	.	TGTGCCAGCAGTGAGGGACACTACTACGAGCAGTACTTC	CASSEGHYYEQYF
TRBJ2-5	TRBV30	few	14	TRBD1	TGTGCCGGGGACGGGACAGGGGGTAAAAAGACCCAGTACTTC	CAGDGTGGKKTQYF
TRBJ1-1	TRBV30	many	14	.	TGTGCCTGGAGTGAGGCCAGGGGGAACACTGAAGCTTTCTTT	CAWSEARGNTEAFF
TRBJ1-4	TRBV7-9	many	13	.	TGTGCCAGCAGCCTAACCATGGATGAAAAACTGTTTTTT	CASSLTMDEKLFF
TRBJ2-5	TRBV27	many	13	.	TGTGCCAGCAGCCGCGGGACAGAAGAGACCCAGTACTTC	CASSRGTEETQYF
TRBJ1-1	TRBV21-1	many	16	.	TGTGCCAGCGGCAGGGGGTTTGGTGTTTTTGGCACTGAAGCTTTCTTT	CASGRGFGVFGTEAFF
TRBJ2-7	TRBV7-9	few	18	TRBD2	TGTGCCAGCAGCATCGGGACTAGCGGGAGGGCCAGCTCCTACGAGCAGTACTTC	CASSIGTSGRASSYEQYF
TRBJ1-2	TRBV7-9	.	15	.	TGTGCCAGCAGCTTAGTTGGGTTCAATGCTGGTTGCTACACCTTC	CASSLVGFNAGCYTF
TRBJ2-7	TRBV7-9	.	17	TRBD2	TGTGCCAGCAGCTTCCATCCCAAGACTAGCGGGGGTCCCGAGCAGTACTTC	CASSFHPKTSGGPEQYF
TRBJ2-3	TRBV29-1	many	12	.	TGCAGCGTCACACAGATTACAGATACGCAGTATTTT	CSVTQITDTQYF
TRBJ2-7	TRBV4-2	few	16	TRBD2	TGTGCCAGCAGCCAAGATGGGCCTAGCGGGACGTACGAGCAGTACTTC	CASSQDGPSGTYEQYF
TRBJ1-4	TRBV29-1	many	12	.	TGCAGCGTTGTGGAGGGCAATGAAAAACTGTTTTTT	CSVVEGNEKLFF
TRBJ2-5	TRBV29-1	.	14	.	TGCAGCGTTGCTACGTGGCGGCAGCAAGAGACCCAGTACTTC	CSVATWRQQETQYF
TRBJ2-7	TRBV3-1	few	19	TRBD2	TGTGCCAGCAGCCAAGATGGTAGCGGGAGGATATACGCTAGCTACGAGCAGTACTTC	CASSQDGSGRIYASYEQYF
TRBJ2-1	TRBV27	.	15	TRBD2	TGTGCCAGCAGTTTGTCTAGCGGGATCATCGGTGAGCAGTTCTTC	CASSLSSGIIGEQFF
TRBJ2-3	TRBV19	few	15	TRBD1	TGTGCCAGTAGTCCTTGGGGACAGCAAGAAGATACGCAGTATTTT	CASSPWGQQEDTQYF